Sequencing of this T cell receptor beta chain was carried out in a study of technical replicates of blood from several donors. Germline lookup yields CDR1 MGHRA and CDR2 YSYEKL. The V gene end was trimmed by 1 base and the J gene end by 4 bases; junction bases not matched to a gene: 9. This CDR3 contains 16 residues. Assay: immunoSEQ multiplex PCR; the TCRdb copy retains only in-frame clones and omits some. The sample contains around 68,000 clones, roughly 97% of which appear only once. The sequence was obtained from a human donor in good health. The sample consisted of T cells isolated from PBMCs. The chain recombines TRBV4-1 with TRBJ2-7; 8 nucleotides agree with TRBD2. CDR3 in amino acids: CASSQGPGLGGYEQYF. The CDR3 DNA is TGCGCCAGCAGCCAAGGGCCGGGACTAGGGGGGTACGAGCAGTACTTC.